The 16 T cell receptor beta chains below were found in one sample sequenced in a study of control samples from healthy donors and cancer patients. The data were produced by immunoSEQ multiplex PCR, yet TCRdb's version contains in-frame clones alone and is incomplete. The repertoire holds 200,000 to 250,000 clones, with about 93% as singletons. The sample was blood. All receptors come from a man aged 50-60 years in good health.

The chain employs TRBV6-6 and TRBJ2-5; no clear D. V was shortened by 2 bases and J by 4 bases, with 14 bases between the two germline ends. The CDR3 consists of 15 residues. Germline V lookup: CDR1 MNHNY, CDR2 SVGAGI (reference sequence). CDR3 protein: CASSYGDPSGETQYF. The DNA of the CDR3 is TGTGCCAGCAGTTACGGCGACCCATCGGGAGAGACCCAGTACTTC.

This clone came up once. The chain employs TRBV11-2 and TRBJ2-1; no reliable D call. Germline values: CDR1 SGHAT, CDR2 FQNNGV. Trimming pared 3 bases from V and 0 bases from J, leaving 9 bases between. The length of the CDR3 is 15 residues. CDR3 DNA: TGTGCCAGCAGCTTGGGCGGCTCCTCCTACAATGAGCAGTTCTTC. Translating it yields CASSLGGSSYNEQFF.

This clone ranks as medium-sized (0.01 to 0.1%). As DNA, the CDR3 is TGTGCCAGCAGCCAAGGTCCCGGACAGGAACACTATGGCTACACCTTC. Its protein product is CASSQGPGQEHYGYTF. V gene TRBV3-1 (or the pseudogene TRBV3-2) combines with J gene TRBJ1-2; 7 nucleotides match TRBD1. Germline assignment: CDR1 LGHDT and CDR2 YNNKEL (reference sequence). This CDR3 comprises 16 residues. Trimming at V came to 1 base and at J to 3 bases, leaving 8 bases not matched to a gene.

The chain uses TRBV19 and TRBJ2-4; D uncertain. The CDR3 spans 18 residues. V was clipped by 3 bases and J by 5 bases, with 23 bases between them. CDR1 is LNHDA, CDR2 SQIVND, per germline (reference sequence). The CDR3 coding sequence is TGTGCCAGTAGTATCATTCTGGGCCGGCCAAACGGGCAAAACATTCAGTACTTC. It encodes CASSIILGRPNGQNIQYF.

This clone was picked up one time. CDR3 residues: CASSLLEGNQPQHF. The CDR3 DNA reads as TGTGCCAGCAGCCTCCTGGAAGGCAATCAGCCCCAGCATTTT. This chain connects TRBV6-5 to TRBJ1-5; D gene unclear. This CDR3 is 14 amino acids long. V was shortened by 6 bases and J by 2 bases, with 11 bases between the two germline ends. Germline CDR1 MNHEY, CDR2 SVGAGI.

The chain recombines TRBV6-6 with TRBJ1-3; 7 bases line up with TRBD1. The CDR3 totals 15 residues. Looked up from germline, CDR1 is MNHNY and CDR2 is SVGAGI (reference sequence). The junction had 9 bases not matched to a gene; V was cut back by 6 bases and J by 4 bases. For the CDR3, the DNA is TGTGCCAGCAGACCCCCCGGGACAGAGGGAAACACCATATATTTT. This encodes CASRPPGTEGNTIYF.

The gene calls are TRBV19 and TRBJ1-5, with no clear D. Germline-derived CDR1 and CDR2 are LNHDA and SQIVND (reference sequence). The CDR3 sequence is 12 residues long. V lost 10 bases to trimming and J lost 6 bases, with 13 bases between them. The CDR3 protein is CATNWGGQPQHF. The CDR3 DNA reads as TGTGCCACCAACTGGGGTGGTCAGCCCCAGCATTTT.

V is TRBV29-1 and J is TRBJ2-5; TRBD1 matches 10 bases. The J segment lost 4 bases and the V segment lost 7 bases, leaving 9 bases of the junction unmatched. The CDR3 is 14 residues long. Germline loops: CDR1 SQVTM, CDR2 ANQGSEA. CDR3 sequence reads: CSALRDRGVETQYF. In DNA form, the CDR3 reads TGCAGCGCCCTCCGGGACAGGGGAGTAGAGACCCAGTACTTC.

The rearrangement uses TRBV7-3 and TRBJ1-6; a possible D gene is TRBD1 (6 bases). Germline V CDR1 and CDR2: SGHTA, FQGTGA. Trimming left V 6 bases short and J 9 bases short, with 18 bases between. The CDR3 has 15 amino acids. CDR3 nucleotides: TGTGCCAGCAGTACTAACAGGGCCCTTGGTTCACCCCTCCACTTT. Translating gives CASSTNRALGSPLHF.

The genes are TRBV5-1 and TRBJ1-3, with TRBD1 matching 7 bases. Germline assignment: CDR1 SGHRS and CDR2 YFSETQ. The CDR3 totals 16 residues. The V and J ends lost 5 bases and 3 bases, in that order; junction bases with no gene match: 11. CDR3 DNA sequence: TGCGCCAGCAGGTTATGGGGCAGGGGGTTTGGAAACACCATATATTTT. Its protein is CASRLWGRGFGNTIYF.

The rearrangement uses TRBV2 and TRBJ1-5, with 8 bases that match TRBD1. Looked up from germline, CDR1 is SNHLY and CDR2 is FYNNEI. V dropped 5 bases and J dropped 6; count of bases not matched to a gene: 6. The length of the CDR3 is 14 residues. DNA for the CDR3: TGTGCCAGCAGTACCGACAGGGGAGGTCAGCCCCAGCATTTT. Protein product: CASSTDRGGQPQHF.

The V call is TRBV10-3, the J call TRBJ1-2; D not resolved. V lost 4 bases and J 8 bases, leaving 11 bases between the germline ends. The germline V gene has CDR1 ENHRY and CDR2 SYGVKD. The CDR3 is made up of 12 amino acids. Written as DNA, the CDR3 is TGTGCCATCAGTGTCTTGGCGGACGGCTACACCTTC. It encodes CAISVLADGYTF.

The chain employs TRBV4-1 and TRBJ1-1; D uncertain. Germline CDR1 MGHRA, CDR2 YSYEKL. The CDR3 covers 14 residues. Trimming cost V 7 bases and J 1 base, with 13 bases left between them. The CDR3 DNA follows: TGCGCCAGCATGGGCCCTCTTCGGAACACTGAAGCTTTCTTT. Amino acids: CASMGPLRNTEAFF.

The rearrangement joins TRBV7-2 to TRBJ1-5; D ambiguous. V was cut by 1 base and J by 5 bases, with 9 bases left in between. The germline CDR1 and CDR2 sequences are SGHTA and FQGNSA. The CDR3 is made up of 14 amino acids. The CDR3 protein is CASSLGGSDQPQHF. CDR3 coding DNA: TGTGCCAGCAGCTTAGGAGGTTCTGATCAGCCCCAGCATTTT.

The chain combines TRBV5-6 with TRBJ2-7; D is tentatively TRBD1 or TRBD2 (6 bases each). This CDR3 contains 13 residues. The V end was cut by 4 bases, the J end by 4 bases, with 12 bases between. Germline values: CDR1 SGHDT, CDR2 YYEEEE. The CDR3 DNA reads TGTGCCAGCAGCACAGGAGGGGGTTACGAGCAGTACGTC. It translates to CASSTGGGYEQYV.

The chain combines TRBV2 with TRBJ2-6, with D possibly matching TRBD2 (6 bases). Per the germline V gene, CDR1 is SNHLY and CDR2 is FYNNEI. The CDR3 contains 15 residues. Trimming pared 5 bases from V and 0 bases from J, leaving 8 bases between. The CDR3, as DNA: TGTGCCAGCAGTCGGGGACTCTCTGGGGCCAACGTCCTGACTTTC. Amino acid sequence: CASSRGLSGANVLTF. Supplemented by reference TRBV2 and TRBJ2-6, the full variable domain reads EPEVTQTPSHQVTQMGQEVILRCVPISNHLYFYWYRQILGQKVEFLVSFYNNEISEKSEIFDDQFSVERPDGSNFTLKIRSTKLEDSAMYFCASSRGLSGANVLTFGAGSRLTVL.